This entry concerns a single TCR beta chain. This sample was included in a study of blood T cell repertoires in COVID-19. Sequencing was performed with immunoSEQ multiplex PCR; in TCRdb, only in-frame clones are kept and a portion is missing. The sample includes some 380,000 clones, 85% to 90% of them seen just once. Germline V gene data show CDR1 as SGHRS and CDR2 as YFSETQ. CDR3 length: 14 residues. Trimming took 3 bases from V and 1 from J, leaving 8 bases between them. The specimen sequenced was peripheral blood. The chain is built from TRBV5-1 and TRBJ1-3; unclear D gene. The TCR originated in a young man with active or convalescent COVID-19. As DNA, the CDR3 is TGCGCCAGCAGCTCCACTCATTCTGGAAACACCATATATTTT. Translation: CASSSTHSGNTIYF.